Included here is one T cell receptor (beta chain) sequence, with context. Its antigen is still unknown. It was with a sample-barcoded 5' primer and a J-beta primer mix that a second PCR of about 7 to 12 cycles was run. TCRdb independently ran MiXCR on the 5' RACE reads; one entry per CDR3 protein. This table has approximately 800,000 distinct CDR3 sequences, 55% to 65% appearing once. This sample was included in a study of blood T cells in healthy people across ages. Study findings and constraints: Using unsorted PBMCs precluded a conclusive naive versus antigen-experienced comparison.

Isolation yielded PBMCs, at least 6 million per sample, in every case. Sequencing was carried out using blood. This clonotype was sampled from a man aged 30 to 39 in good health.

CDR3 residues: CASSSRERLAITDTQYF. CDR3 nucleotide sequence: TGTGCCAGCAGCTCCCGAGAGAGACTAGCGATCACAGATACGCAGTATTTT. The chain recombines TRBV7-9 with TRBJ2-3; 8 nucleotides match TRBD2. Germline V gene lookup returns CDR1 SEHNR and CDR2 FQNEAQ (reference sequence). Trimming cost V 4 bases and J 2 bases; bases outside gene matches: 11. There are 17 residues in the CDR3.